This TCR beta chain came from a study of shared clonotypes between healthy human individuals. Study at large: Each donor contributed plates that comprised three CD4 naive, three CD4 memory, two CD8 naive and one CD8 memory.

The repertoire was sequenced with immunoSEQ multiplex PCR; TCRdb's copy has only in-frame clones and lacks some. The repertoire holds about 2.1 million clones, 85% to 95% seen once, with about 1.7% in the top ten. Naive CD8 isolation took CD45RO-negative cells positively selected for CCR7 and excluded terminally differentiated effector memory CD45RA+ cells. The CDR3 has 13 residues. Trimming pared 1 base from V and 2 bases from J, leaving 4 bases between. CDR1 and CDR2 from the germline V gene are SGDLS and YYNGEE. About this clone itself: Other DNA sequences in this specimen translate into the identical CDR3.

The sequencing input was naive CD8+ T cells from PBMCs. The rearrangement joins TRBV9 to TRBJ1-5; D ambiguous. This sequence originates from a man between 18 and 29 years old in good health. Some clones in this sample may be carry-over from other donors' samples. CDR3 in amino acids: CASSVTGNQPQHF. Here the CDR3 DNA reads TGTGCCAGCAGCGTAACCGGCAATCAGCCCCAGCATTTT.